These 8 T cell receptor beta chains were sequenced from one sample in a study of Graves' ophthalmopathy and Graves' hyperthyroidism. For repertoire sequencing, the TCR beta CDR3 regions were amplified from RNA transcripts. HTBI primers were used in a first-round RT-PCR, which preceded a second-round multiplex PCR. Each CDR3 protein gets one entry after TCRdb re-called the multiplex PCR reads with MiXCR. The profile shows about 340,000 distinct CDR3 sequences, roughly 15% of them singletons. Sequencing was done on a sample of peripheral blood. Source of these receptors: an adult man with Graves' ophthalmopathy.

This clonotype was seen at least ten times. This chain joins TRBV15 and TRBJ2-7; D is uncertain. The CDR3 is 15 residues long. Trimming removed 0 bases from V and 1 base from J, with 10 bases in between. Germline CDR1 reads LNHNV; CDR2 reads YYDKDF (reference sequence). DNA for the CDR3: TGTGCCACCAGCAGAGATGGGCACAGATCCTACGAGCAGTACTTC. This encodes CATSRDGHRSYEQYF.

Many counts were recorded for this clonotype. J is TRBJ1-2 and V is TRBV3-1, with TRBD1 as a possible D gene (6 bases). Trimming took 1 base from V and 3 from J, leaving 12 bases between them. The CDR3 runs to 15 residues. Germline V gene sequence: CDR1 LGHDT, CDR2 YNNKEL (reference sequence). DNA of the CDR3: TGTGCCAGCAGCCAAGTCGGCAGGGGATACTATGGCTACACCTTC. Translation gives CASSQVGRGYYGYTF. The full variable domain, its missing parts supplied by reference TRBV3-1 and TRBJ1-2, is DTAVSQTPKYLVTQMGNDKSIKCEQNLGHDTMYWYKQDSKKFLKIMFSYNNKELIINETVPNRFSPKSPDKAHLNLHINSLELGDSAVYFCASSQVGRGYYGYTFGSGTRLTVV.

On this clonotype: The germline gene is not matched at one end of the junction; a read error may be the cause. The J gene is TRBJ1-5, the V gene TRBV6-1, with D possibly matching TRBD1 (5 bases). CDR1 and CDR2 (germline): MNHNS, SASEGT. The CDR3 runs 15 residues. Here the CDR3 reads CASSQTASSNQPQPF. The DNA of the CDR3 is TGTGCCAGCAGCCAGACAGCGTCGAGCAATCAGCCCCAGCCTTTT.

This clonotype was counted at least ten times. The chain uses TRBV20-1 and TRBJ2-5, with 8 bases matching TRBD2. V was pared by 0 bases and J by 4 bases, with 10 bases of the junction left unmatched. Germline CDR1 reads DFQATT; CDR2 reads SNEGSKA (reference sequence). There are 16 residues in the CDR3. The CDR3 sequence is CSARDFGTSHRETQYF. The CDR3 DNA reads as TGCAGTGCTAGAGATTTCGGGACTAGTCATCGAGAGACCCAGTACTTC.

This clonotype was counted between two and nine times. The CDR3 does not close with the conserved phenylalanine or tryptophan, likely indicating a read error. The CDR3 region has the DNA TGTGCCAGCTCACTGGGCCAGGGTGGCACTGAAGCTTTCTCT. This encodes CASSLGQGGTEAFS. The chain couples TRBV18 to TRBJ1-1; D perhaps matches TRBD1 (5 bases). The V gene's germline CDR1 is KGHSH and CDR2 LQKENI. The CDR3 is made up of 14 amino acids. V dropped 4 bases and J dropped 4 bases, with 13 bases sitting between them.

This clonotype showed up many times. The genes are TRBV7-3 and TRBJ2-2, with D unresolved. CDR3 length: 14 amino acids. Per germline, CDR1 SGHTA and CDR2 FQGTGA. V was trimmed by 2 bases and J by 4 bases, leaving 8 bases between them. CDR3 loop: CASSLGQFTGELFF. The CDR3 DNA reads as TGTGCCAGCAGCTTAGGGCAGTTCACCGGGGAGCTGTTTTTT.

This chain links TRBV6-1 with TRBJ2-5, with 7 bases that match TRBD2. V shed 5 bases, J shed 1 base, and the junction held 4 bases outside the gene matches. There are 14 residues in the CDR3. Germline V gene data show CDR1 as MNHNS and CDR2 as SASEGT. CDR3 DNA: TGTGCCAGCAGTCATGGACTAGTCCAAGAGACCCAGTACTTC. Protein: CASSHGLVQETQYF.

Many counts were recorded for this clonotype. This CDR3 fails to terminate in the conserved phenylalanine or tryptophan, so it likely reflects a read error. The chain links TRBV29-1 to TRBJ2-5; tentatively, D is TRBD2 (6 bases). Germline assignment: CDR1 SQVTM and CDR2 ANQGSEA. V gave up 4 bases and J gave up 1 base, with 10 bases separating them. CDR3 length: 13 amino acids. The CDR3 nucleotides read TGCAGCGTTGCGGCGGGGACCCAAGAGACCCAGTACTCC. It is translated as CSVAAGTQETQYS.